These 11 T cell receptor beta chains share one sample of origin, sequenced in a study of T cell repertoires in cytomegalovirus infection (dated by TCRdb to the late 2010s). The sample was run on an Illumina HiSeq 1500. TCRdb took the public reads, trimmed them with fastp at Q25, ran MiXCR for clone calling and kept in-frame beta chains. Under each unique CDR3 protein, matching rows form one entry showing the most common genes and DNA. For this sample there are about 140,000 distinct CDR3 sequences; roughly 6% appear just once. More than 15% of the sample rests with the top ten. The sample comprised PBMCs. The receptors were sampled from a human donor in good health (CMV status not recorded). Some clones in this sample may be carry-over from other donors' samples.

The table lists this clonotype with many counts. The chain joins TRBV7-2 to TRBJ1-2; D is unclear. CDR1 and CDR2 (germline): SGHTA, FQGNSA. Trimming removed 0 bases from V and 5 bases from J, with 7 bases in between. CDR3 length equals 13 residues. The CDR3 spells CASSLAGRYGYTF. The DNA for the CDR3 is TGTGCCAGCAGCTTAGCAGGGCGGTATGGCTACACCTTC.

The table lists this clonotype with many counts. V usage is TRBV28 and J usage is TRBJ1-4; possibly TRBD1 for D (6 bases). V gave up 5 bases and J gave up 4 bases, with 17 bases separating them. Per the germline V gene, CDR1 is MDHEN and CDR2 is SYDVKM. The CDR3 totals 16 residues. The CDR3 loop reads CASSRTEAWGNEKLFF. The CDR3, as DNA: TGTGCCAGCAGTCGGACAGAGGCCTGGGGTAATGAAAAACTGTTTTTT.

The rearrangement links TRBV14 to TRBJ1-6; no clear D. The ends were cut back, 6 bases at V and 10 bases at J, with 16 bases in the middle. Germline V gives CDR1 SGHDN, CDR2 FVKESK. CDR3 length: 14 residues. The DNA for the CDR3 is TGTGCCAGCAGAACGGAGAATTTAAGGTCACCCCTCCACTTT. Translation: CASRTENLRSPLHF.

This clonotype was detected a few times. CDR3 region: CASSLSGGRGYTF. CDR3 sequence (DNA): TGTGCCAGCAGCTTATCGGGAGGGCGAGGCTACACCTTC. The chain couples TRBV7-2 to TRBJ1-2; D call uncertain. V lost 2 bases and J 8 bases, leaving 12 bases between the germline ends. Germline-derived CDR1 and CDR2 are SGHTA and FQGNSA. This CDR3 has 13 amino acids.

The sample holds many counts of this clonotype. The chain has TRBV7-2 and TRBJ1-2, with D possibly TRBD1 on 6 matching bases. Germline loops: CDR1 SGHTA, CDR2 FQGNSA. The CDR3 totals 16 residues. Trimming removed 3 bases from V and 8 bases from J, with 22 bases in between. The CDR3 here is CASSFSSELGARGYTF. The CDR3 bases are TGTGCCAGCAGCTTCTCTAGTGAGTTGGGGGCGAGAGGCTACACCTTC.

This clonotype turned up a few times. The chain employs TRBV20-1 and TRBJ2-7, with 10 bases that match TRBD1. CDR1 is DFQATT and CDR2 is SNEGSKA in the germline V gene (reference sequence). V lost 1 base, J lost 2 bases, and 17 bases stayed unmatched. CDR3 length: 19 residues. This chain's CDR3 is CSARVIGDRGRPVAYEQYF. The CDR3 bases are TGCAGTGCTAGAGTTATCGGGGACAGGGGAAGGCCGGTAGCCTACGAGCAGTACTTC.

The chain has TRBV12-3 or TRBV12-4 and TRBJ1-2; the D gene is possibly TRBD1 (6 bases). CDR3 length: 17 amino acids. V shed 7 bases and J shed 6 bases, with 27 bases lying between them. DNA of the CDR3: TGTGCCAGCAACCCATTCAGGGGAGGCATCATGGGCAATGGCTACACCTTC. Protein product: CASNPFRGGIMGNGYTF.

This clonotype was observed at least ten times. The chain links TRBV7-2 to TRBJ2-7; unclear D gene. The CDR3 covers 13 residues. Germline CDR1 SGHTA, CDR2 FQGNSA. Deletions cut 2 bases from V and 7 bases from J, with 12 bases between. CDR3 loop: CASSLPTTTEQYF. For the CDR3, the DNA is TGTGCCAGCAGCTTACCCACCACGACGGAGCAGTACTTC.

This chain uses TRBV10-3 with TRBJ1-2, with TRBD1 as a possible D gene (6 bases). V lost 10 bases to trimming and J lost 6 bases, with 21 bases between them. CDR1 and CDR2 (germline): ENHRY, SYGVKD. CDR3 length: 14 amino acids. The DNA for the CDR3 is TGTGCCACCCATCTGGGGGGCGCAGGCCATGGCTACACCTTC. It translates to CATHLGGAGHGYTF.

This clonotype was observed a handful of times. The CDR3 region is CASKGLNSPLHF. The CDR3 nucleotides read TGCGCCAGCAAGGGGCTTAATTCACCCCTCCACTTT. The chain recombines TRBV4-1 with TRBJ1-6; tentative D call: TRBD1 (5 bases). V was clipped by 7 bases and J by 6 bases, with 7 bases between them. The length of the CDR3 is 12 residues. In germline, CDR1 is MGHRA, CDR2 YSYEKL.

This clonotype has at least ten counts. The chain has TRBV7-2 and TRBJ1-6; D is unresolved. This CDR3 has 16 residues. Per the germline V gene, CDR1 is SGHTA and CDR2 is FQGNSA. The V end was cut by 6 bases, the J end by 0 bases, with 12 bases between. The CDR3 is CASSTRASSYNSPLHF. Written as DNA, the CDR3 is TGTGCCAGCAGTACAAGGGCCAGCTCCTATAATTCACCCCTCCACTTT.